What follows is one TCR beta chain and its context. Its antigen is undetermined. The data belong to a study of T cell responses to AZD1222 COVID-19 vaccine. V shed 7 bases, J shed 3 bases, and the junction held 16 bases outside the gene matches. This CDR3 is built from 19 residues. Germline V CDR1 and CDR2: LNHDA, SQIVND (reference sequence). Sequencing used immunoSEQ multiplex PCR; TCRdb keeps in-frame clones, though not all of them. This table holds 150,000 to 180,000 clones, roughly nine tenths found once. Notes on the study in general: Spike was spanned by vaccine-associated CD4 TCRs, with dominance at 160-218 and 743-854. Females made up more of the donors, who were largely white British, and clonal diversity may have come out too low.

The rearrangement joins TRBV19 to TRBJ2-2; the match to TRBD2 covers 11 bases. This clonotype was sampled from an adult in good health. The sequences come from peripheral blood, collected on day 0 of AZD1222 vaccination. The DNA of the CDR3 is TGTGCCAGTACACTCACCCCACCCCTAGCGGGGGGTGACACCGGGGAGCTGTTTTTT. Encoded protein: CASTLTPPLAGGDTGELFF.